The TCR beta chain described here comes from a study of blood T cell repertoires in COVID-19. Overall study context: COVID-19 samples from acute and convalescent phases originated in the United States, Italy and Spain.

Authors' data handling: Using reference gene primer amplification, nucleated cell counts were estimated. TCRdb keeps only in-frame clones here, not all; method: immunoSEQ multiplex PCR. V and J calls and clone size are copied from that table; D and trimming were computed from the DNA. The table has under 300,000 clones, 70% to 85% seen once. Patients of the Seattle cohort, enrolled during active infection, were followed longitudinally. This TCR derives from a human donor with COVID-19, enrolled during active disease. The donor label of this sample is uncertain. Sequencing used peripheral blood.

The CDR3 nucleotides read TGTGCCTGGAGTGCCGGAACCGAGGATCAGCCCCAGCATTTT. This encodes CAWSAGTEDQPQHF. The chain couples TRBV30 to TRBJ1-5; D unclear. The V end was cut by 1 base, the J end by 5 bases, with 12 bases between. Germline loops: CDR1 GTSNPN, CDR2 SVGIG (reference sequence). The CDR3 covers 14 residues.